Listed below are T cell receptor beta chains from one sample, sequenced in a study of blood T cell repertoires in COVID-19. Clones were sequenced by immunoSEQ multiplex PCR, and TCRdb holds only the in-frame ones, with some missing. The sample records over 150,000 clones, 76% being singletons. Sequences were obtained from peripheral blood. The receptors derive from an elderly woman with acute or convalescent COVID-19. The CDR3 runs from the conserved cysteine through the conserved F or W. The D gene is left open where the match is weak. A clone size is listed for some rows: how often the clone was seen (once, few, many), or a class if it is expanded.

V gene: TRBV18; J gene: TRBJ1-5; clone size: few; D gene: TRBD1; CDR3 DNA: TGTGCCAGCTCACCCGGGGGACAGGGCAATCAGCCCCAGCATTTT; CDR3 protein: CASSPGGQGNQPQHF
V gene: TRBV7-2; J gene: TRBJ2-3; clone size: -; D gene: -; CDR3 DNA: TGTGCCAGCAGCTCGGGACTTAGCCCAGATACGCAGTATTTT; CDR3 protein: CASSSGLSPDTQYF
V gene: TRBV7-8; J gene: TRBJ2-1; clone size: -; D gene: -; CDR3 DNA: TGTGCCAGCAGCTTATTCCGCTCGACTCACAATGAGCAGTTCTTC; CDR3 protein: CASSLFRSTHNEQFF
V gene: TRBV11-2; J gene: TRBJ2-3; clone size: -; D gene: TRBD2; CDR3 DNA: TGTGCCAGCAGCCCGACGGGACTAGCGGGAGCAGATACGCAGTATTTT; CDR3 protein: CASSPTGLAGADTQYF
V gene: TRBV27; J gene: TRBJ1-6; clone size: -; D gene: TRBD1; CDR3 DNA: TGTGCCAGCAGTCTTGACAGGGTCTCACCCCTCCACTTT; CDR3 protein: CASSLDRVSPLHF
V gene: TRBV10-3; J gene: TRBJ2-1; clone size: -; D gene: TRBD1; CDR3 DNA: TGTGCCATCAGCCATGGACAGGGGGCAGATGAGCAGTTCTTC; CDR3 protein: CAISHGQGADEQFF
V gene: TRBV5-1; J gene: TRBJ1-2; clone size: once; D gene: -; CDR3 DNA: TGCGCCAGCAGCTTGGCCGGGGACTATGGCTACACCTTC; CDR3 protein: CASSLAGDYGYTF
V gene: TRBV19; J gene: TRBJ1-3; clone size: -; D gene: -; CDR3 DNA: TGTGCCAGCAGAAGTTCCTCTGGAAACACCATATATTTT; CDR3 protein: CASRSSSGNTIYF
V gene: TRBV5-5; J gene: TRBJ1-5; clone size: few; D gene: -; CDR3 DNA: TGTGCCAGCAGCTTGGGCAGGGGCGACGGTCAGCCCCAGCATTTT; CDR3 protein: CASSLGRGDGQPQHF
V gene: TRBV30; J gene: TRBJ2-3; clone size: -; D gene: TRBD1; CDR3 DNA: TGTGCCTGGAGTGCAGACAGGGAGACGCAGTATTTT; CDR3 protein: CAWSADRETQYF
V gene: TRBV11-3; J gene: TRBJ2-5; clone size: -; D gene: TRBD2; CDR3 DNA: TGTGCCAGCAGCTCCGGGACTAGCGTATTGCCAGAGACCCAGTACTTC; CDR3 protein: CASSSGTSVLPETQYF
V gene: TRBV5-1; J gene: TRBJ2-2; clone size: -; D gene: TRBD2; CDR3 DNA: TGCGCCAGCAGCCTTGGGACTAGCGGGAGCACCGGGGAGCTGTTTTTT; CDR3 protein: CASSLGTSGSTGELFF
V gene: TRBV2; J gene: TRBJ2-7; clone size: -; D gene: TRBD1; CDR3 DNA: TGTGCCAGCAGTGCGGGACAGTCCTACGAGCAGTACTTC; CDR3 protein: CASSAGQSYEQYF
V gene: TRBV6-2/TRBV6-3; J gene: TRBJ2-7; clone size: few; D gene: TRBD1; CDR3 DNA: TGTGCCAGCAGCAACAGGGGGTTTGAGCAGTACTTC; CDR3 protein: CASSNRGFEQYF
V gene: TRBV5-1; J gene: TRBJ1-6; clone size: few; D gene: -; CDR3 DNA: TGCGCCAGCAGCTCAGGTGTGGGTAGACAGAATTCACCCCTCCACTTT; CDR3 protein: CASSSGVGRQNSPLHF
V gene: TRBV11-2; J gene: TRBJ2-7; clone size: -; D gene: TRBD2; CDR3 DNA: TGTGCCAGCAGCTTAGCGGGAGGGTCCTACGAGCAGTACTTC; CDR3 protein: CASSLAGGSYEQYF
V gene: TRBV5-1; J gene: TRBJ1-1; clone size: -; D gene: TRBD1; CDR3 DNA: TGCGCCAGCAGCTTGGTGGGACAGGGGGATTACACTGAAGCTTTCTTT; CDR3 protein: CASSLVGQGDYTEAFF
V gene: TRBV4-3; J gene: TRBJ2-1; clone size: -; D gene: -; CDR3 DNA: TGCGCCAGCAGCACCACCTCAGGGGGGTCCTACAATGAGCAGTTCTTC; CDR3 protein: CASSTTSGGSYNEQFF
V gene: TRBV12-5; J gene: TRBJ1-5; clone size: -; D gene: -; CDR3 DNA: TGTGCTAGTGGTTTGGTTCTTTCGGCCGGGAACCTTGTCTCGGAGCCCCAGCATTTT; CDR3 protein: CASGLVLSAGNLVSEPQHF
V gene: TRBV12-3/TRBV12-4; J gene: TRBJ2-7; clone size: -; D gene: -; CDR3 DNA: TGTGCCAGCAGTTTGGGCAGACCCTACGAGCAGTACTTC; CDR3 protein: CASSLGRPYEQYF
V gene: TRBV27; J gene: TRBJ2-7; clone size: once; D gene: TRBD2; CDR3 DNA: TGTGCCAGCAGTTTTCGACTAGCGGGAGGCACAATCTCCTACGAGCAGTACTTC; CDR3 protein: CASSFRLAGGTISYEQYF
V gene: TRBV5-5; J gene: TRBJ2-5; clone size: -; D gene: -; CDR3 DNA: TGTGCCAGCAGCTCTACTGATAACCCTTACTTC; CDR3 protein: CASSSTDNPYF
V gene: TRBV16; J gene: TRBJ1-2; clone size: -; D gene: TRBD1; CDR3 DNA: TGTGCCAGCAGCCTTACACAGGGGAACTATGGCTACACCTTC; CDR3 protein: CASSLTQGNYGYTF
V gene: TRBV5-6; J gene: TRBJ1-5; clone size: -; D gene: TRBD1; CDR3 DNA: TGTGCCAGCAGCTTTTCCGACAGGGCAAATCAGCCCCAGCATTTT; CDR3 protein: CASSFSDRANQPQHF
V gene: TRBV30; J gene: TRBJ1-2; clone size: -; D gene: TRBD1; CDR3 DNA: TGTGCCTGGAGTGTATCAGGGGGCCATGGCTACACCTTC; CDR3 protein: CAWSVSGGHGYTF
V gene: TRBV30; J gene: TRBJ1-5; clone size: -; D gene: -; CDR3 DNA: TGTGCCTGGAGCGAGGGGGTCCAGCCCCAGCATTTT; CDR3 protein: CAWSEGVQPQHF
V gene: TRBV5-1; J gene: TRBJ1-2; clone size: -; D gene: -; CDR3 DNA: TGCGCCAGCAGCAGCCGGACAGAAGGATGGGGCTACACCTTC; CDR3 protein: CASSSRTEGWGYTF